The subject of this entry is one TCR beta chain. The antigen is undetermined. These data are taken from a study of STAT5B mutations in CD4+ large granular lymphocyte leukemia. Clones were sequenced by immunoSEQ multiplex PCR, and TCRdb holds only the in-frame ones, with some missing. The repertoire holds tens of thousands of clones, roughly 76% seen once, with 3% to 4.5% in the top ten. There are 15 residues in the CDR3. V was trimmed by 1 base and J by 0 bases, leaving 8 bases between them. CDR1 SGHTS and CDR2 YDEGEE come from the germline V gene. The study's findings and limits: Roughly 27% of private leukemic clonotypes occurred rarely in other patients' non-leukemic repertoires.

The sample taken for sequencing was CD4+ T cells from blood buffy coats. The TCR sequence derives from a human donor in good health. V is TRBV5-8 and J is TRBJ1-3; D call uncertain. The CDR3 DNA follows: TGTGCCAGCAGCTTGAGAATGAGCTCTGGAAACACCATATATTTT. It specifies CASSLRMSSGNTIYF. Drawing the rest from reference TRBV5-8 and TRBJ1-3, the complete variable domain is EAGVTQSPTHLIKTRGQQATLRCSPISGHTSVYWYQQALGLGLQFLLWYDEGEERNRGNFPPRFSGRQFPNYSSELNVNALELEDSALYLCASSLRMSSGNTIYFGEGSWLTVV.